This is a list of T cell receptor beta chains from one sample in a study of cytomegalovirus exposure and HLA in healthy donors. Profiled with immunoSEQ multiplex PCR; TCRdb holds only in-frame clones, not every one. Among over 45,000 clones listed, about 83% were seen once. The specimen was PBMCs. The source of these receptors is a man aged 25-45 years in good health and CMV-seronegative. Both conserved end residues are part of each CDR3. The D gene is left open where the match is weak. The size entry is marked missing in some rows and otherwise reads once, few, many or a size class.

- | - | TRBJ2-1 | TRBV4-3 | CASSATAYNEQFF | TGCGCCAGCAGCGCGACAGCCTACAATGAGCAGTTCTTC
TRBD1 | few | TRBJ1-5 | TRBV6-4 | CASRGQLNQPQHF | TGTGCCAGCCGGGGACAGCTCAATCAGCCCCAGCATTTT
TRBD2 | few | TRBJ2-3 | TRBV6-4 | CASSDEAGGTDTQYF | TGTGCCAGCAGTGACGAAGCGGGGGGCACAGATACGCAGTATTTT
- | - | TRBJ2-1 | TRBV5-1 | CASSHLTLLPYNEQFF | TGCGCCAGCAGCCACCTAACACTACTACCATACAATGAGCAGTTCTTC
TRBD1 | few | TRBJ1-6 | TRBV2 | CARGQQNSPLHF | TGTGCCAGGGGACAGCAGAATTCACCCCTCCACTTT
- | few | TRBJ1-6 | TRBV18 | CASSPRGLPDSSYNSPLHF | TGTGCCAGCTCCCCGCGAGGTCTTCCAGACAGCTCCTATAATTCACCCCTCCACTTT
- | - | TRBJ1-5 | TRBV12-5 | CASGPPWGDQPQHF | TGTGCTAGTGGTCCGCCTTGGGGGGATCAGCCCCAGCATTTT
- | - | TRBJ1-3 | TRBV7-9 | CASSLAVQRSGNTIYF | TGTGCCAGCAGCTTAGCAGTACAACGCTCTGGAAACACCATATATTTT
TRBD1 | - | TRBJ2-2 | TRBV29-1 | CSVGQGPNTGELFF | TGCAGCGTTGGACAGGGACCGAACACCGGGGAGCTGTTTTTT
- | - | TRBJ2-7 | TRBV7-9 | CTSSFGYEQYF | TGTACCAGCAGCTTCGGCTACGAGCAGTACTTC
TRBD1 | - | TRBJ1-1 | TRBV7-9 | CASTSTGGQNTEAFF | TGTGCCAGCACCAGTACAGGGGGTCAGAACACTGAAGCTTTCTTT
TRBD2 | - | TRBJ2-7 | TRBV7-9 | CASSPPGLTYEQYF | TGTGCCAGCAGCCCCCCGGGACTAACCTACGAGCAGTACTTC
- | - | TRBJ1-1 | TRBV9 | CASSSPPGGDWTEAFF | TGTGCCAGCAGCTCGCCCCCCGGCGGAGACTGGACTGAAGCTTTCTTT
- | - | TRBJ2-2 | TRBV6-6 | CASRDRSNTGELFF | TGTGCCAGCAGAGACAGGTCGAACACCGGGGAGCTGTTTTTT
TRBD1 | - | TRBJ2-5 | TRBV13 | CASSTSGQGAYQETQYF | TGTGCCAGCAGCACTTCGGGACAGGGGGCGTACCAAGAGACCCAGTACTTC
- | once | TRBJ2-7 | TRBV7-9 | CSSSWAGVNEQYF | TGTTCCAGCAGCTGGGCAGGGGTCAACGAGCAGTACTTC
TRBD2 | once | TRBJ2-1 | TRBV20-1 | CSGDGRNEQFF | TGCAGTGGGGACGGGAGGAATGAGCAGTTCTTC
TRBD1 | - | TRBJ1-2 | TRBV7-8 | CASSPGWGQGGGYTF | TGTGCCAGCAGCCCCGGGTGGGGACAGGGGGGTGGCTACACCTTC
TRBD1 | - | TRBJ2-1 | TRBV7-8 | CASSPPGTGGNEQFF | TGTGCCAGCAGCCCGCCCGGGACAGGGGGCAATGAGCAGTTCTTC
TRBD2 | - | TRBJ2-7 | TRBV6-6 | CASTSLAGAYEQYF | TGTGCCAGCACCAGCCTAGCGGGAGCTTACGAGCAGTACTTC
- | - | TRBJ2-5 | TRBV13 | CASSLGQGRETQYF | TGTGCCAGCAGCTTAGGGCAGGGTAGAGAGACCCAGTACTTC